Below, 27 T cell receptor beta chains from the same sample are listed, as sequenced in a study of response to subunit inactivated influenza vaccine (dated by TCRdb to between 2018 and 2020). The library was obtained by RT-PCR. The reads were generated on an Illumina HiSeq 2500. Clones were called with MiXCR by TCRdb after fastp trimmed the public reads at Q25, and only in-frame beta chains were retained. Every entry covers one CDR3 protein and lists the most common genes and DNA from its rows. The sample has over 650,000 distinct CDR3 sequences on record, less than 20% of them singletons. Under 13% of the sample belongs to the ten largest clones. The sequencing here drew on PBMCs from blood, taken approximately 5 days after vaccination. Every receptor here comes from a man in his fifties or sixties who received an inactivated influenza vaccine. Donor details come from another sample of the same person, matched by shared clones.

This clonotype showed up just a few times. The CDR3 bases are TGCAGTGCTATACTAGCGGGAGGGATCTCATCCTACGAGCAGTACTTC. Amino acids: CSAILAGGISSYEQYF. V usage is TRBV20-1 and J usage is TRBJ2-7, with 13 bases fitting TRBD2. The CDR3 length is 16 residues. Trimming took 4 bases from V and 1 from J; bases not matched to a gene: 7. CDR1 is DFQATT and CDR2 is SNEGSKA in the germline V gene (reference sequence).

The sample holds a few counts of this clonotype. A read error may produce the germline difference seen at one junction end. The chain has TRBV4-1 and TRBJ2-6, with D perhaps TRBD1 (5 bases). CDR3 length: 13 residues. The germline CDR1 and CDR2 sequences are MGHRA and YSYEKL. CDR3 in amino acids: CASSQDRADVLTF. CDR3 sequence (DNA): TGCGCCAGCAGCCAAGACAGGGCCGACGTCCTGACTTTC.

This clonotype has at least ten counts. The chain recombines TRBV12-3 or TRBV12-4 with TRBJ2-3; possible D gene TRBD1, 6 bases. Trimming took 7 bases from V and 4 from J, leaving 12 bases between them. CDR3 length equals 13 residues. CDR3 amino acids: CASTRQDSDTQYF. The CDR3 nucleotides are TGTGCCAGCACCCGACAGGATTCAGATACGCAGTATTTT.

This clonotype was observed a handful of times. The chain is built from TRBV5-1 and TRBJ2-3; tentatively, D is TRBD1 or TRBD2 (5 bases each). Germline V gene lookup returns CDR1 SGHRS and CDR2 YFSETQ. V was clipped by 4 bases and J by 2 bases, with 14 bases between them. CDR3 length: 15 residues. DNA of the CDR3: TGCGCCAGCAGCCGGGACCGGTCCCACACAGATACGCAGTATTTT. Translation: CASSRDRSHTDTQYF.

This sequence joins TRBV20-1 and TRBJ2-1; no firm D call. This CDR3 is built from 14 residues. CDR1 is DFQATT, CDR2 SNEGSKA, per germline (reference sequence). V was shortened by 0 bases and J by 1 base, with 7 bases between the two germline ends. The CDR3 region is CSAREDGSYNEQFF. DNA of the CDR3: TGCAGTGCTAGAGAGGACGGATCCTACAATGAGCAGTTCTTC.

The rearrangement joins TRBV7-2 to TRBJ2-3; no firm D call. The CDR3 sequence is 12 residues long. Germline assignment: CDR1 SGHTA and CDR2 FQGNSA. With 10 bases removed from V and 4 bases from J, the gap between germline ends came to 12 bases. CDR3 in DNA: TGTGCCACGCGGCCCGGGCCAGATACGCAGTATTTT. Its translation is CATRPGPDTQYF.

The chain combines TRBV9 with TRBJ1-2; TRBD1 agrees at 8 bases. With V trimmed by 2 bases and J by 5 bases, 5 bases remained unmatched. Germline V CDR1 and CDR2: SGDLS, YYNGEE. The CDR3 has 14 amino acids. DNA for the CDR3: TGTGCCAGCAGCGTGGGGACAGGAGAGTATGGCTACACCTTC. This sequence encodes CASSVGTGEYGYTF.

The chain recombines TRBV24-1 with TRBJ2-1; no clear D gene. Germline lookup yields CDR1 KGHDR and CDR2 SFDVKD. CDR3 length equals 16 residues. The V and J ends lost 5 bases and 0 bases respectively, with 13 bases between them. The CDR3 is CATSGEALSSYNEQFF. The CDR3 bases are TGTGCCACCAGTGGTGAGGCTCTCAGCTCCTACAATGAGCAGTTCTTC.

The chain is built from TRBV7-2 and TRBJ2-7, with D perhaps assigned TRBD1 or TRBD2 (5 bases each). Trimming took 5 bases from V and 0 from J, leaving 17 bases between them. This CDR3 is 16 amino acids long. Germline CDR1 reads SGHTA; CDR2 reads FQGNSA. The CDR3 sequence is CASSLTGTAVSYEQYF. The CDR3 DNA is TGTGCCAGCAGCCTCACCGGGACGGCAGTCTCCTACGAGCAGTACTTC.

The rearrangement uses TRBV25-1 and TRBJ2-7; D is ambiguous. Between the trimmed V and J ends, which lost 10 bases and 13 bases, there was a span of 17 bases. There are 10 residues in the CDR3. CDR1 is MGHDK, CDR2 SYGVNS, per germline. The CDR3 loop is CATSDGRSYF. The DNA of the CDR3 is TGTGCCACTAGTGACGGACGTTCCTACTTC.

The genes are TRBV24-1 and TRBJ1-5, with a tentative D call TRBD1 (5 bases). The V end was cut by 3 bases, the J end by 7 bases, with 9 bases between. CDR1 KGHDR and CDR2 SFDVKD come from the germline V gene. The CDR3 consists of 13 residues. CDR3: CATSDGGDQPQHF. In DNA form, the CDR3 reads TGTGCCACCAGTGATGGGGGTGACCAGCCCCAGCATTTT.

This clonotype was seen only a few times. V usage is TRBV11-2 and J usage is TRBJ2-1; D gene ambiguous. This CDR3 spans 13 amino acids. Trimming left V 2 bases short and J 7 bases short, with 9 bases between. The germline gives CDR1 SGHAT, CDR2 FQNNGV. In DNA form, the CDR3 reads TGTGCCAGCAGCTTAAACGCTGGGAATGAGCAGTTCTTC. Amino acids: CASSLNAGNEQFF.

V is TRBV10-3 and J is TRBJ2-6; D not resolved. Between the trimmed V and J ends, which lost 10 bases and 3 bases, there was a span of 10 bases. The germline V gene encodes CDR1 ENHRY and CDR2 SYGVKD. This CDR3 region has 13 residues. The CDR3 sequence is CATASGGANVLTF. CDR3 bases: TGTGCCACCGCGTCGGGTGGGGCCAACGTCCTGACTTTC.

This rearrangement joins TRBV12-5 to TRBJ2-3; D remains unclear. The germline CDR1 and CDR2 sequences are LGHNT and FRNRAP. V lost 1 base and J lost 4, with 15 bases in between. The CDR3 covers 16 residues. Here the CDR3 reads CASGLGSNQFADTQYF. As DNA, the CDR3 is TGTGCTAGTGGTTTGGGGTCCAACCAATTCGCAGATACGCAGTATTTT.

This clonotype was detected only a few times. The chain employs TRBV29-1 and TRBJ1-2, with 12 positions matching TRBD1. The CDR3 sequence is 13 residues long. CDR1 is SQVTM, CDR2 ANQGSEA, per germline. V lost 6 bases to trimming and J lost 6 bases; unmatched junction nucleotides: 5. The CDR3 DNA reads TGCAGCGTACCGGGACAGGGGGCCAATGGCTACACCTTC. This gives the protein CSVPGQGANGYTF. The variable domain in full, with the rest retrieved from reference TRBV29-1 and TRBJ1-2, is SAVISQKPSRDICQRGTSLTIQCQVDSQVTMMFWYRQQPGQSLTLIATANQGSEATYESGFVIDKFPISRPNLTFSTLTVSNMSPEDSSIYLCSVPGQGANGYTFGSGTRLTVV.

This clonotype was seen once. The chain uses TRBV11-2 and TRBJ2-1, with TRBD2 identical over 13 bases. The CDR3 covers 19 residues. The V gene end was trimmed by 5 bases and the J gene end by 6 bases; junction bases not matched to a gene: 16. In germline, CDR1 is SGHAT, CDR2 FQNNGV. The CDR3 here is CASSPGLAGEGTGGNEQFF. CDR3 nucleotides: TGTGCCAGCAGCCCAGGACTAGCGGGAGAAGGTACGGGTGGCAATGAGCAGTTCTTC.

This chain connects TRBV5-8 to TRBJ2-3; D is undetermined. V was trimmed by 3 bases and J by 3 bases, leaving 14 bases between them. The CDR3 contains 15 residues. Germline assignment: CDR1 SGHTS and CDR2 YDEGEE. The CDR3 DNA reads TGTGCCAGCAGCTGGGCTACACGTAGGACAGATACGCAGTATTTT. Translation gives CASSWATRRTDTQYF.

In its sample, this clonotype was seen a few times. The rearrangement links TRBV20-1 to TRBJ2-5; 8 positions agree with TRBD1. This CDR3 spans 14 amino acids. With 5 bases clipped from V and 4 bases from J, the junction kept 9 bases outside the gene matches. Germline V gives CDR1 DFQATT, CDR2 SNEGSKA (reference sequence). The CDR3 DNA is TGCAGTGCTGGACAGGGTGGAATAGGAGAGACCCAGTACTTC. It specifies CSAGQGGIGETQYF.

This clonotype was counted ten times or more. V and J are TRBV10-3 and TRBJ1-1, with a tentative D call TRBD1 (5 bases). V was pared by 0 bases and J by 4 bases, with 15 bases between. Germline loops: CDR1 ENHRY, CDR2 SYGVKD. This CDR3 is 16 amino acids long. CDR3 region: CAISESNRGRGTEAFF. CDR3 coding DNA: TGTGCCATCAGTGAGTCGAATCGGGGTAGGGGCACTGAAGCTTTCTTT.

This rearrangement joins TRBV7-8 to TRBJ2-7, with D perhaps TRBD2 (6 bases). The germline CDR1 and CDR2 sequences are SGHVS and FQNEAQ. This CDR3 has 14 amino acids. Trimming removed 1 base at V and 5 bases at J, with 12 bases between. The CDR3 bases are TGTGCCAGCAGCTTAGGTCGGGGGTGGGACGAGCAGTACTTC. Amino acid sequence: CASSLGRGWDEQYF.

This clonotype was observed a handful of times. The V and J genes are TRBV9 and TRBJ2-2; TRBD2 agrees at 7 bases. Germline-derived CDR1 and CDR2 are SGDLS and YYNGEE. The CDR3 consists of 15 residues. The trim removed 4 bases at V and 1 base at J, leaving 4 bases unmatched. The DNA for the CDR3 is TGTGCCAGCAGCCGGGGGGACCTGAACACCGGGGAGCTGTTTTTT. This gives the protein CASSRGDLNTGELFF.

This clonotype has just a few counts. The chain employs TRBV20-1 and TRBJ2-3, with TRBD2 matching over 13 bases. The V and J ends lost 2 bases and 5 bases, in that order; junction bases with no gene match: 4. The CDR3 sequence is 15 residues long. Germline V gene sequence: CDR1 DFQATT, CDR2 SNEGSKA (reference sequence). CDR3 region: CSARPGTSGKDTQYF. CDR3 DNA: TGCAGTGCTAGACCAGGGACTAGCGGGAAAGATACGCAGTATTTT.

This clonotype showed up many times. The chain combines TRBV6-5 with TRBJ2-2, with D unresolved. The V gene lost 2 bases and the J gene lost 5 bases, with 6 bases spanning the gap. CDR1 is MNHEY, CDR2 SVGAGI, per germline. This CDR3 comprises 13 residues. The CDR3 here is CASSYTRTGELFF. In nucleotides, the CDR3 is TGTGCCAGCAGTTACACCAGAACCGGGGAGCTGTTTTTT.

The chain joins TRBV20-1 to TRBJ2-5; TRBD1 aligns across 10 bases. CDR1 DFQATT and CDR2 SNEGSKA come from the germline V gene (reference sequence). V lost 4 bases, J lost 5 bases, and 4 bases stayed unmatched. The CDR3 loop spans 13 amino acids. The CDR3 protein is CSAKTGGQETQYF. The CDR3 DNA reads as TGCAGTGCTAAGACAGGGGGCCAGGAGACCCAGTACTTC.

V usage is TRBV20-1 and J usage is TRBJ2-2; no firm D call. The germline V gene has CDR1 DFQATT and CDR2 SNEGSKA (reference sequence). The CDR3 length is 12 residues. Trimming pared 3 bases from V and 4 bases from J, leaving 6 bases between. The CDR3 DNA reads TGCAGTGCTAGCAGTTCCACCGGGGAGCTGTTTTTT. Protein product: CSASSSTGELFF.

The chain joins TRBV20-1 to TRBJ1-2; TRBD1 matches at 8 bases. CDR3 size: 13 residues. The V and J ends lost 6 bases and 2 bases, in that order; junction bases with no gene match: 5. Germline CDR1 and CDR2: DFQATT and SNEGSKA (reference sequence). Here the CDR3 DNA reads TGCAGTGCCCCGGACAGGGAGAACTATGGCTACACCTTC. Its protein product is CSAPDRENYGYTF.

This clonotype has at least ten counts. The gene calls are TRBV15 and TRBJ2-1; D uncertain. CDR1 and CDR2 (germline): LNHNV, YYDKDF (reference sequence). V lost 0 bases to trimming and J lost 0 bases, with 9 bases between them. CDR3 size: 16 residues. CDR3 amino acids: CATSRDWLSSYNEQFF. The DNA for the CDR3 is TGTGCCACCAGCAGAGATTGGTTGAGCTCCTACAATGAGCAGTTCTTC.